This note documents a single T cell receptor beta chain sequence. In its sample, this clone was seen once. Its antigen has not been determined. No clone much larger than this one lies a single base away; base qualities are absent. To be included, a participant needed at least one PBMC sample from before ART initiation plus at least two post-ART samples. Every participant with HIV received treatment in the United States of America. Before DNA extraction, cryopreserved samples containing about 0.95-10 million PBMC were thawed and washed. At the time of the earliest PBMC sample for each participant with HIV, ages ranged from roughly 23 to 60 years. PBMC samples were contributed by each participant from 1-4 timepoints before ART initiation and 2-8 timepoints after ART initiation, with a median of 7 samples. Serial HIV viral load, CD4+ T-cell count, ART history and demographic data were obtained for every participant. Genomic DNA was extracted from unsorted PBMC with a Qiagen kit on a QIAcube, processed in batches of 12 samples.

The immunoSEQ hsTCRB v3.0 assay was used at survey level resolution to sequence the TRB variable region. A depth of about 35,000-50,000 T-cell genomes per sample was targeted for TRB sequencing. An Illumina MiSeq with a v3 150-cycle kit was used to sequence the pooled TRB libraries. Per the authors' processing: Analysis of repertoires was carried out in R inside a reproducible Nextflow workflow spanning QC, data transformation and analysis. LymphoSeq2, an R package for exploring AIRR-Seq data, was used to implement custom analyses. Several samples yielding fewer than 5000 total TRB sequences were excluded, leaving 150 to 200 analyzed HIV repertoires. Among the roughly 200 retained HIV repertoires, 55 to 65 were collected before ART initiation and approximately 130 after ART initiation. Each repertoire was downsampled to 5000 TRB nucleotide sequences, and summary statistics were averaged across 100 downsampling iterations. Only TRB sequences with CDR3 regions of at least seven amino acids were retained for analysis. Two measures captured diversity: a Shannon entropy-derived clonality score and the Gini coefficient. In the repertoire networks, any two of the top 5000 CDR3 amino acid sequences were linked whenever the two sequences differed by an edit distance of one. Antigen specificity groups and MHC restriction were predicted for TRB CDR3 amino acid sequences with GLIPH2. To flag known associations with CMV, EBV, HIV or tissue antigens, CDR3 amino acid sequences were compared against VDJdb and McPAS-TCR. Pre-ART, post-ART and control groups were compared with Wilcoxon signed-rank tests and Holm-Bonferroni correction. In its TCRdb copy, this immuneACCESS table keeps in-frame sequences only and misses some clones. Where compared with another copy, unresolved V genes explain less than half of these, and the others have no known cause. V, J and clone size are taken as reported in that table, and D and trimming were inferred from the DNA itself. The sample table contains tens of thousands of clones; only one count was recorded for 84% of them. The ten largest clones capture about 18% of the sample.

These data belong to a study of long-term antiretroviral therapy in people with HIV (dated by TCRdb to the early 2020s). Regarding the complete study: Collection of the earliest samples took place about a decade ahead of the 2015 WHO recommendation for immediate ART, at a time when ART was typically delayed until CD4 counts fell. A total of 192 cryopreserved PBMC samples were contributed to the cohort by 30 adults with confirmed HIV infection, with samples collected serially over a mean of around 6 years (range 1-12). This retrospective serial study examined whether starting ART and sustained HIV suppression were associated with changes in the composition and diversity of the TRB repertoire in peripheral blood. No cross-contamination during QIAcube processing turned up in test extractions that ran a monoclonal T-cell line alongside 25 to 35 polyclonal samples. Of the roughly 30 participants with HIV, roughly 10 were female. Overall results and qualifications from the work: The samples span the years 2004 to 2017, and the ART regimens used may be less effective than current regimens. Owing to limited PBMC availability, only the TCR beta chain was sequenced, without alpha chain pairing. Starting ART was linked to a significant rise in TRB diversity, yet even with long-term ART the diversity remained significantly lower than in transplant donor controls. Inferences about post-ART repertoire changes are limited because no data were available on ART adherence, viral resistance or therapy changes. The repertoire was dominated across all time points by expanded TRB clones identified before ART initiation, although this dominance was seen to fluctuate and to decrease in many PLHIV after ART. Compared with controls, HIV repertoires had narrower CDR3 length ranges, and the network structure pointed to an antigen-experienced repertoire that shifted only slightly toward naive after ART. Because pre-ART samples had limited cell numbers, profiling was done on unsorted PBMC rather than on sorted CD4+ and CD8+ T cells.

V loses 4 bases, J loses 3 bases, and the germline ends lie 10 bases apart. The CDR3, cysteine through phenylalanine, is 13 amino acids long. Of the read, only the CDR3 DNA is kept; its 39 bases are in frame from base 1. From the germline V gene, CDR1 is SGHVS and CDR2 is FQNEAQ. The V gene is TRBV7-8 and the J gene is TRBJ2-7; the best D guess is TRBD1, with 6 bases matching. The sequence derives from a man aged 18 to 30 with HIV. Sequencing was performed on unsorted PBMCs, taken 0.1 years before starting antiretroviral therapy. The DNA sequence reads TGTGCCAGCAGCTCTCCGGACAGCTACGAGCAGTACTTC. This is translated as CASSSPDSYEQYF.